This passage covers 19 T cell receptor beta chains from one sample sequenced in a study of regulatory T cells in long-lasting Graves disease. Noted time point: persistent/refractory GD, antithyroid drugs over 5 years with positive TRAb. The TCR library was made from RNA extracted from PBMCs. Arm-PCR of CDR3 regions and iRepertoire HTBI primers were used to build TCR beta libraries. TCRdb re-derived calls from the multiplex PCR reads in MiXCR, one entry per CDR3 protein. This table has a few hundred thousand distinct CDR3 sequences, under 25% appearing once. The material sequenced was peripheral blood mononuclear cells (PBMCs), taken when the disease was refractory, from a patient treated with antithyroid drugs. The receptors here all came from a female donor with Graves disease.

This clonotype turned up a few times. The chain carries TRBV18 and TRBJ1-4, with a weak D call TRBD1 (5 bases). The CDR3 has 16 residues. CDR1 is KGHSH, CDR2 LQKENI, per germline. V shed 6 bases and J shed 6 bases, with 20 bases lying between them. CDR3 DNA sequence: TGTGCCAGCTCCCGACGAGGTGGGGGAATGGATGAAAAACTGTTTTTT. Its protein product is CASSRRGGGMDEKLFF.

The chain links TRBV7-9 to TRBJ1-6; D unresolved. Germline V gene data show CDR1 as SEHNR and CDR2 as FQNEAQ (reference sequence). Trimming stripped 3 bases from V and 7 bases from J, with 7 bases between. The CDR3 is 13 residues long. The DNA of the CDR3 is TGTGCCAGCAGCTTGGTAGGGAATTCACCCCTCCACTTT. It codes for CASSLVGNSPLHF.

The chain is built from TRBV30 and TRBJ2-7; no definite D call. Trimming cost V 0 bases and J 5 bases, with 5 bases left between them. Germline V lookup: CDR1 GTSNPN, CDR2 SVGIG (reference sequence). This CDR3 is built from 11 residues. Here the CDR3 DNA reads TGTGCCTGGAGTGTCTCGAACGAGCAGTACTTC. Encoded protein: CAWSVSNEQYF.

The J gene is TRBJ2-5, the V gene TRBV19, with a possible D match to TRBD2 (6 bases). V shed 5 bases and J shed 2 bases, with 15 bases lying between them. The length of the CDR3 is 15 residues. In germline, CDR1 is LNHDA, CDR2 SQIVND (reference sequence). CDR3 coding DNA: TGTGCCAGTAGTGAAGGGACTCACCCTCAAGAGACCCAGTACTTC. Its protein is CASSEGTHPQETQYF.

This clonotype was recorded many times. The chain recombines TRBV20-1 with TRBJ2-7; 8 nucleotides agree with TRBD2. Losses at the gene ends were 6 bases for V and 4 bases for J; bases not matched to a gene: 14. This CDR3 has 15 residues. CDR1 is DFQATT and CDR2 is SNEGSKA in the germline V gene (reference sequence). The CDR3 coding sequence is TGCAGTGCCGTCAGTCGGGAGGGCCCGCATTACGAGCAGTACTTC. Translated: CSAVSREGPHYEQYF.

This clonotype was counted ten times or more. The chain recombines TRBV27 with TRBJ2-5, with D perhaps TRBD1 or TRBD2 (6 bases each). Between the trimmed V and J ends, which lost 8 bases and 7 bases, there was a span of 14 bases. The germline CDR1 and CDR2 sequences are MNHEY and SMNVEV (reference sequence). This CDR3 has 12 amino acids. The CDR3 nucleotides read TGTGCCAGCTGGCAAGAGGGGGGGACCCAGTACTTC. As protein: CASWQEGGTQYF.

This clonotype was seen only a few times. The genes are TRBV7-8 and TRBJ2-7, with TRBD1 matching over 8 bases. From germline, CDR1 is SGHVS and CDR2 FQNEAQ. The CDR3 loop spans 15 amino acids. The V gene end was trimmed by 4 bases and the J gene end by 2 bases; junction bases not matched to a gene: 7. CDR3 residues: CASSYWTGMTYEQYF. The DNA of the CDR3 is TGTGCCAGCAGCTACTGGACAGGGATGACCTACGAGCAGTACTTC.

This clonotype appeared many times. J is TRBJ2-5 and V is TRBV2, with D perhaps matching TRBD1 (5 bases). This CDR3 spans 15 amino acids. V was clipped by 4 bases and J by 3 bases, with 15 bases between them. Germline V gene data show CDR1 as SNHLY and CDR2 as FYNNEI. CDR3: CASSVDTVGKETQYF. The CDR3 DNA sequence: TGTGCCAGCAGTGTGGACACGGTGGGGAAAGAGACCCAGTACTTC.

This clonotype came up many times. The genes are TRBV20-1 and TRBJ1-2; TRBD1 matches 7 bases. With 6 bases clipped from V and 0 bases from J, the junction kept 10 bases outside the gene matches. This CDR3 is 15 amino acids long. The germline V gene encodes CDR1 DFQATT and CDR2 SNEGSKA (reference sequence). The CDR3: CSAGREDRPNYGYTF. CDR3 bases: TGCAGTGCGGGGAGGGAGGACAGGCCTAACTATGGCTACACCTTC.

About this clonotype: It may be a read error: a sequence one base away is much more abundant. The chain combines TRBV28 with TRBJ2-4; D may match TRBD1 or TRBD2 (5 bases each). The CDR3 has 13 amino acids. The germline CDR1 and CDR2 sequences are MDHEN and SYDVKM. The CDR3 coding sequence is TGTGCCAGCATCAGGGACGGGGAAAACATTCAGTGCTTC. Protein sequence: CASIRDGENIQCF.

This clonotype showed up just a few times. The chain joins TRBV6-2 or TRBV6-3 to TRBJ1-5; 7 positions agree with TRBD1. Germline-derived CDR1 and CDR2 are MNHEY and SVGEGT. The CDR3 contains 18 residues. V lost 4 bases to trimming and J lost 0 bases; unmatched junction nucleotides: 12. The CDR3 sequence is CASSSDRLAQYSNQPQHF. The CDR3 nucleotides are TGTGCCAGCAGTTCGGACAGGTTAGCTCAATATAGCAATCAGCCCCAGCATTTT.

This clonotype was recorded many times. The V and J genes are TRBV9 and TRBJ2-7; TRBD2 might be the D (6 bases). Germline CDR1 reads SGDLS; CDR2 reads YYNGEE. The ends were cut back, 0 bases at V and 4 bases at J, with 11 bases in the middle. The CDR3 spans 14 residues. The CDR3 here is CASSVVEGRYEQYF. CDR3 sequence (DNA): TGTGCCAGCAGCGTAGTGGAGGGCCGGTACGAGCAGTACTTC.

This clonotype appeared many times. The J gene is TRBJ2-1, the V gene TRBV2; tentatively, D is TRBD2 (5 bases). Germline V gene lookup returns CDR1 SNHLY and CDR2 FYNNEI. Trimming left V 6 bases short and J 8 bases short, with 14 bases between. The CDR3 is 13 residues long. The CDR3 region has the DNA TGTGCCAGCAGGTTCGGGGAATTCGATGAGCAGTTCTTC. It yields the protein CASRFGEFDEQFF.

This chain links TRBV30 with TRBJ1-5, with D unclear. The V gene's germline CDR1 is GTSNPN and CDR2 SVGIG (reference sequence). V was cut by 0 bases and J by 13 bases, with 13 bases left in between. The CDR3 extends over 12 amino acids. The CDR3 loop reads CAWSVRGTSQHF. The DNA of the CDR3 is TGTGCCTGGAGTGTACGAGGAACTTCTCAGCATTTT.

This clonotype has just a few counts. The junction departs from germline at one end; a sequencing error may be responsible. V and J are TRBV10-3 and TRBJ1-2; 7 nucleotides agree with TRBD1. The V gene's germline CDR1 is ENHRY and CDR2 SYGVKD. The CDR3 contains 13 residues. The CDR3 nucleotides read TGTGCCATCAAGGGCGGACAGGCCTATAGCTACACCTTC. Translated: CAIKGGQAYSYTF.

This clonotype was detected many times. This rearrangement joins TRBV28 to TRBJ1-6; 10 bases match TRBD1. Germline trimming cut 2 bases from V and 0 bases from J; bases unmatched to any gene: 4. The CDR3 covers 18 residues. CDR1 is MDHEN and CDR2 is SYDVKM in the germline V gene. CDR3 residues: CASSLRRTGGSYNSPLHF. CDR3 nucleotides: TGTGCCAGCAGTTTAAGGCGGACAGGGGGCTCCTATAATTCACCCCTCCACTTT.

This clonotype has more than one count but fewer than ten. The rearrangement joins TRBV20-1 to TRBJ2-7; D possibly corresponds to TRBD1 (5 bases). The germline gives CDR1 DFQATT, CDR2 SNEGSKA (reference sequence). The CDR3 is made up of 12 amino acids. The V gene lost 1 base and the J gene lost 4 bases, with 8 bases spanning the gap. The chain's CDR3 is CSARARVYEQYF. CDR3 DNA sequence: TGCAGTGCTAGAGCCAGGGTATACGAGCAGTACTTC.

At least ten counts were recorded for this clonotype. CDR3 protein: CASSEGQGAEKLFF. In DNA form, the CDR3 reads TGTGCCAGCAGTGAGGGTCAGGGGGCTGAAAAACTGTTTTTT. The gene calls are TRBV2 and TRBJ1-4, with 8 bases fitting TRBD1. Germline values: CDR1 SNHLY, CDR2 FYNNEI. The V gene end was trimmed by 3 bases and the J gene end by 7 bases; junction bases not matched to a gene: 4. This CDR3 is built from 14 residues. The complete variable domain, with remaining parts taken from reference TRBV2 and TRBJ1-4, reads EPEVTQTPSHQVTQMGQEVILRCVPISNHLYFYWYRQILGQKVEFLVSFYNNEISEKSEIFDDQFSVERPDGSNFTLKIRSTKLEDSAMYFCASSEGQGAEKLFFGSGTQLSVL.

This clonotype has only a few counts. V gene TRBV7-2 combines with J gene TRBJ1-3, with TRBD1 matching over 7 bases. CDR1 is SGHTA and CDR2 is FQGNSA in the germline V gene. V lost 4 bases, J lost 8 bases, and 8 bases stayed unmatched. The CDR3 sequence is 14 residues long. The CDR3 region is CASSSQTGRDTIYF. For the CDR3, the DNA is TGTGCCAGCAGCTCCCAGACAGGGCGAGACACCATATATTTT.